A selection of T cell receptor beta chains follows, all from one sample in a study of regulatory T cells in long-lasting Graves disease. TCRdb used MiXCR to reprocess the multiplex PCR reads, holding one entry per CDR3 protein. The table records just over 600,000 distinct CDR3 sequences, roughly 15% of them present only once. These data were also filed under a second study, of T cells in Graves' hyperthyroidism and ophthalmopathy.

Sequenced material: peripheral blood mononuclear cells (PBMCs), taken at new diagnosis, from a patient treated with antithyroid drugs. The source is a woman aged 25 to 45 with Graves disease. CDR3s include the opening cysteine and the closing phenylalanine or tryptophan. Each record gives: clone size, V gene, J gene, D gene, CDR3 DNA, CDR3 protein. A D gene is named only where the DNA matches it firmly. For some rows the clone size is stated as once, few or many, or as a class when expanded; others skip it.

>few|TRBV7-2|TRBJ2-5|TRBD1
TGTGCCAGCAGCTTATGGACAGGGGGGTCCGAGACCCAGTACTTC
CASSLWTGGSETQYF
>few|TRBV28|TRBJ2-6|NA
TGTGCCAGCAGTTTTTCCGGGGGCGGTGGGGCCAACGTCCTGACTTTC
CASSFSGGGGANVLTF
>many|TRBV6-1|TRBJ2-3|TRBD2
TGTGCCAGCAGTAGTCGGTGGACTAGCGGCACAGATACGCAGTATTTT
CASSSRWTSGTDTQYF
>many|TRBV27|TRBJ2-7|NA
TGTGCCAGCATGTCGATTAGCAGGGTCTACGAGCAGTACTTC
CASMSISRVYEQYF
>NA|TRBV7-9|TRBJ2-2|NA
TGTGCCAGCAGCTTCGACAGAACTAACACCGGGGAGCTGTTTTTT
CASSFDRTNTGELFF
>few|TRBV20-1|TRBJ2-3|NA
TGCAGTGCTCCCCCTGGGACTAGCACAGATACGCAGTATTTT
CSAPPGTSTDTQYF
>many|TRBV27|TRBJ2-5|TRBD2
TGTGCCACCAGAACCCGGGGAGGGGAGACCCAGTACTTC
CATRTRGGETQYF
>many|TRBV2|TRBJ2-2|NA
TGTGCCAGCAACGGAGTGCGGACCGGGGAGCTGTTTTTT
CASNGVRTGELFF
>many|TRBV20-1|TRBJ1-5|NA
TGCAGTGCTAGGGGGGCCTCCATTAGTAGCCAGCCCCAGCATTTT
CSARGASISSQPQHF
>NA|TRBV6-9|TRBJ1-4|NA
TGTGCCAGCAGTTGGACCCTCGGGAATTCTAATGAAAAACTGTTTTTT
CASSWTLGNSNEKLFF
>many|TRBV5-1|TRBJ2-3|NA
TGCGCCAGCAGCTTGGAGGGACACAACACAGATACGCAGTATTTT
CASSLEGHNTDTQYF
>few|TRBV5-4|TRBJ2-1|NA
TGTGCCAGCAGCCCTAGGTTATTTTCCTACAATGAGCAGTTCTTC
CASSPRLFSYNEQFF
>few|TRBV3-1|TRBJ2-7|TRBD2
TGTGCCAGCAGCCAACTCCCGGGACGGCGGCGGGGGAGCTCCTACGAGCAGTACTTC
CASSQLPGRRRGSSYEQYF
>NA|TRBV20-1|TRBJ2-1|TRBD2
TGCAGTGCGCCCGATCCTCGCGTCCCAAGCGGGGGGCAGTTCTTC
CSAPDPRVPSGGQFF
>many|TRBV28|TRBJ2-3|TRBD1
TGTGCCAGCAGTCATACAGGGGGCGAGGATACGCAGTATTTT
CASSHTGGEDTQYF
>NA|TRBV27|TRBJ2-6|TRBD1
TGTGCCAGCAGGACGACCACGACAGGGGCTGGGGCCAACGTCCTGACTTTC
CASRTTTTGAGANVLTF
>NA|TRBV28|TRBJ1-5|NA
TGTGCCAGCAGTTTATCAGGGGCGTGGGACCAGCCCCAGCATTTT
CASSLSGAWDQPQHF
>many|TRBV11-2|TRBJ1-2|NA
TGTGCCAGCAGTCCACTTACGCGGGCGAACTATGGCTACACCTTC
CASSPLTRANYGYTF
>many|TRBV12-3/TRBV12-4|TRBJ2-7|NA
TGTGCCAGCACCCTTCGGCCGAGCTCCTACGAGCAGTACTTC
CASTLRPSSYEQYF
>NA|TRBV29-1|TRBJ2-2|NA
TGCAGCGTCCGTCCCGGGTGGTCCGGGGAGCTGTTTTTT
CSVRPGWSGELFF
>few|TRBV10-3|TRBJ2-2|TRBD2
TGTGCCATCAGTGAGCCGGGACTAGCGGGGGCCGGGGAGCTGTTTTTT
CAISEPGLAGAGELFF
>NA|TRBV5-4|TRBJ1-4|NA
TGTGCCAGCAGGATGGATGGGGAAAAACTGTTTTTT
CASRMDGEKLFF
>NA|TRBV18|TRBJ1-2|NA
TGTGCCAGCTCTCCTACAGGGCAAGTACTTGGCTACACCTTC
CASSPTGQVLGYTF